The 16 T cell receptor beta chains presented below share a single source sample, sequenced in a study of Graves' ophthalmopathy and Graves' hyperthyroidism. From RNA, the CDR3 regions of TCR beta chains were amplified and sequenced. First-round RT-PCR used HTBI primers; second-round multiplex PCR followed. One entry per CDR3 protein results from TCRdb running MiXCR on the multiplex PCR reads. The sample has 350,000 to 400,000 distinct CDR3 sequences, 15% seen once. The sequenced material came from peripheral blood. The receptor source for this set is a woman aged 18-29 years with stable Graves' hyperthyroidism.

The chain couples TRBV20-1 to TRBJ2-7; TRBD2 matches at 12 bases. The CDR3 spans 15 residues. CDR1 is DFQATT, CDR2 SNEGSKA, per germline (reference sequence). V was clipped by 1 base and J by 5 bases; unmatched bases: 6. This CDR3 reads CSARVLAGGLDEQYF. Written as DNA, the CDR3 is TGCAGTGCTAGAGTACTAGCGGGGGGTTTGGACGAGCAGTACTTC.

V gene TRBV11-3 combines with J gene TRBJ1-1; the D is unclear. V lost 6 bases and J 1 base, leaving 12 bases between the germline ends. The germline V gene has CDR1 SGHNT and CDR2 YENEEA. This CDR3 has 14 amino acids. DNA for the CDR3: TGTGCCAGCAGGGACCTTGCACGGAACACTGAAGCTTTCTTT. It yields the protein CASRDLARNTEAFF.

This clonotype showed up many times. The genes are TRBV4-1 and TRBJ1-2; TRBD1 matches 9 bases. Trimming at V came to 5 bases and at J to 6 bases, leaving 7 bases not matched to a gene. This CDR3 spans 14 amino acids. Germline V CDR1 and CDR2: MGHRA, YSYEKL. The CDR3 reads CASSMPGQGNGYTF. CDR3 DNA: TGCGCCAGCAGCATGCCGGGACAGGGAAATGGCTACACCTTC.

This clonotype was observed at least ten times. The rearrangement joins TRBV2 to TRBJ1-1; D may be TRBD1 (6 bases). Germline CDR1 reads SNHLY; CDR2 reads FYNNEI. Trimming pared 7 bases from V and 3 bases from J, leaving 12 bases between. CDR3 length: 13 residues. CDR3 in amino acids: CASMGARDTEAFF. DNA for the CDR3: TGTGCCAGCATGGGGGCGAGAGACACTGAAGCTTTCTTT.

This clonotype was observed many times. V and J are TRBV20-1 and TRBJ1-2; D remains unclear. The CDR3 loop spans 17 amino acids. V was shortened by 6 bases and J by 2 bases, with 25 bases between the two germline ends. Germline V gene sequence: CDR1 DFQATT, CDR2 SNEGSKA (reference sequence). The CDR3 loop is CSAKPYPRGRANYGYTF. The CDR3 DNA reads as TGCAGTGCCAAGCCCTACCCACGGGGAAGAGCCAACTATGGCTACACCTTC.

This clonotype was seen repeatedly, ten times or more. The chain joins TRBV12-3 or TRBV12-4 to TRBJ1-1; D is undetermined. The V gene lost 3 bases and the J gene lost 0 bases, with 8 bases spanning the gap. This CDR3 comprises 14 residues. CDR3 nucleotides: TGTGCCAGCAGTTTTCACAGCATGAACACTGAAGCTTTCTTT. The encoded protein is CASSFHSMNTEAFF.

This clonotype was recorded at least ten times. The J gene is TRBJ2-5, the V gene TRBV7-3; D unclear. In germline, CDR1 is SGHTA, CDR2 FQGTGA. Trimming stripped 1 base from V and 8 bases from J, with 11 bases between. The CDR3 extends over 13 amino acids. In DNA form, the CDR3 reads TGTGCCAGCAGCTTAATTCCTCCCGGAACCCAGTACTTC. The encoded protein is CASSLIPPGTQYF.

At least ten counts were recorded for this clonotype. The rearrangement uses TRBV5-4 and TRBJ1-1, with D possibly matching TRBD1 (5 bases). Trimming removed 0 bases at V and 5 bases at J, with 23 bases between. The CDR3 sequence is 18 residues long. Germline V lookup: CDR1 SGHNT, CDR2 YYREEE (reference sequence). This CDR3 reads CASSLVGVGSPRRTEAFF. The CDR3 coding sequence is TGTGCCAGCAGCTTGGTGGGGGTGGGGTCCCCCCGACGTACTGAAGCTTTCTTT. Using reference TRBV5-4 and TRBJ1-1 for the parts outside the CDR3, the full variable domain is ETGVTQSPTHLIKTRGQQVTLRCSSQSGHNTVSWYQQALGQGPQFIFQYYREEENGRGNFPPRFSGLQFPNYSSELNVNALELDDSALYLCASSLVGVGSPRRTEAFFGQGTRLTVV.

This clonotype has a count of ten or more. J is TRBJ1-5 and V is TRBV12-3 or TRBV12-4; D is unresolved. The CDR3 totals 16 residues. Trimming left V 5 bases short and J 1 base short, with 15 bases between. DNA for the CDR3: TGTGCCAGCAGTCACCGGGCCCAGAACAGCAATCAGCCCCAGCATTTT. Its protein product is CASSHRAQNSNQPQHF.

Concerning this clonotype itself: A read error is possible here, since a much larger clone lies one base away. The chain has TRBV19 and TRBJ1-2; no clear D. The V end was cut by 3 bases, the J end by 5 bases, with 10 bases between. This CDR3 has 13 amino acids. Germline V gene sequence: CDR1 LNHDA, CDR2 SQIVND (reference sequence). CDR3 residues: CASSIISWYGYTF. The CDR3 bases are TGTGCCAGTAGTATCATCAGTTGGTATGGCTACACCTTC.

This clonotype came up many times. The rearrangement links TRBV10-3 to TRBJ1-2; D is possibly TRBD1 (5 bases). V was trimmed by 3 bases and J by 4 bases, leaving 9 bases between them. The CDR3 has 13 amino acids. From germline, CDR1 is ENHRY and CDR2 SYGVKD. In DNA, the CDR3 is TGTGCCATCAGTGATGTCCAGGGCTATGGCTACACCTTC. This codes for CAISDVQGYGYTF.

This clonotype has ten or more counts. The V gene is TRBV12-3 or TRBV12-4, the J gene TRBJ2-7; D is undetermined. Trimming cost V 6 bases and J 0 bases, with 9 bases left between them. The CDR3 has 13 amino acids. The CDR3 region is CASSFRRSYEQYF. The DNA for the CDR3 is TGTGCCAGCAGCTTCAGGCGCTCCTACGAGCAGTACTTC.

The rearrangement uses TRBV4-2 and TRBJ2-5; TRBD2 matches at 14 bases. This CDR3 contains 17 residues. In germline, CDR1 is LGHNA, CDR2 YNFKEQ. V lost 4 bases, J lost 2 bases, and 6 bases stayed unmatched. CDR3 region: CASSPGLAGANQETQYF. The CDR3 nucleotides are TGTGCCAGCAGCCCGGGACTAGCGGGGGCAAATCAAGAGACCCAGTACTTC.

This clonotype was seen repeatedly, ten times or more. This chain uses TRBV6-2 or TRBV6-3 with TRBJ2-7; 12 bases map to TRBD2. The CDR3 totals 16 residues. Germline CDR1 is MNHEY and CDR2 is SVGEGT. With V trimmed by 1 base and J by 3 bases, 4 bases remained unmatched. CDR3 DNA: TGTGCCAGCAGTTACTTCGGACTAGCGGGGAACTACGAGCAGTACTTC. Encoded protein: CASSYFGLAGNYEQYF.

This clonotype was detected ten times or more. The V gene is TRBV6-5, the J gene TRBJ2-7; 11 bases are a match to TRBD1. CDR3 length equals 15 residues. V was pared by 4 bases and J by 4 bases, with 6 bases of the junction left unmatched. CDR1 is MNHEY, CDR2 SVGAGI, per germline. The CDR3 sequence: CASSSGQGARYEQYF. The CDR3 DNA reads TGTGCCAGCAGTTCAGGACAGGGGGCAAGGTACGAGCAGTACTTC.

This clonotype was counted many times. A read error is likely, as this CDR3 ends without the conserved phenylalanine or tryptophan. The rearrangement links TRBV11-2 to TRBJ2-5; no definite D call. The ends were cut back, 4 bases at V and 4 bases at J, with 10 bases in the middle. Germline V gene data show CDR1 as SGHAT and CDR2 as FQNNGV. This CDR3 has 13 residues. CDR3 sequence (DNA): TGTGCCAGCAGCTCACCGCCAGGAGAGACCCAGTACCTC. Residues: CASSSPPGETQYL.